Listed here are 6 T cell receptor beta chains from one sample, sequenced in a study of glioma-infiltrating T cells after dendritic cell vaccination. Data came from immunoSEQ multiplex PCR; TCRdb stores just in-frame clones and leaves some out. The sample holds about 92,000 clones, over 75% seen once. The source was blood, collected before dendritic cell vaccination. The receptors shown here come from a human donor with glioblastoma.

The gene calls are TRBV9 and TRBJ2-3, with TRBD2 matching 11 bases. This CDR3 has 16 residues. Looked up from germline, CDR1 is SGDLS and CDR2 is YYNGEE. V was pared by 0 bases and J by 6 bases, with 6 bases of the junction left unmatched. Here the CDR3 DNA reads TGTGCCAGCAGCGTAGCCTTAGCGGGGGGGCTGGATACGCAGTATTTT. This gives the protein CASSVALAGGLDTQYF.

This clone was found once. The chain joins TRBV7-9 to TRBJ1-1; 9 nucleotides agree with TRBD1. Losses at the gene ends were 4 bases for V and 3 bases for J; bases not matched to a gene: 9. Per the germline V gene, CDR1 is SEHNR and CDR2 is FQNEAQ (reference sequence). This CDR3 region has 16 residues. CDR3 sequence: CASSSTANRGHTEAFF. The DNA of the CDR3 is TGTGCCAGCAGCTCAACCGCAAACAGGGGGCACACTGAAGCTTTCTTT.

The V and J genes are TRBV27 and TRBJ2-5, with 8 bases lining up with TRBD2. This CDR3 region has 17 residues. Germline lookup yields CDR1 MNHEY and CDR2 SMNVEV (reference sequence). Trimming took 6 bases from V and 3 from J; bases not matched to a gene: 15. This chain's CDR3 is CASSSKGGRLTEETQYF. The CDR3 DNA sequence: TGTGCCAGCAGCTCTAAGGGCGGGAGGCTCACGGAAGAGACCCAGTACTTC.

The chain employs TRBV2 and TRBJ1-1, with a tentative D call TRBD1 (5 bases). V was pared by 8 bases and J by 4 bases, with 14 bases between. The CDR3 loop spans 13 amino acids. Looked up from germline, CDR1 is SNHLY and CDR2 is FYNNEI. The CDR3 here is CASQIGEGTEAFF. The CDR3, as DNA: TGTGCCAGCCAGATAGGGGAGGGCACTGAAGCTTTCTTT.

V gene TRBV19 combines with J gene TRBJ2-5; tentative D call: TRBD1 (5 bases). V shed 3 bases and J shed 5 bases, with 13 bases lying between them. This CDR3 comprises 14 residues. Per germline, CDR1 LNHDA and CDR2 SQIVND (reference sequence). The CDR3 sequence is CASSIGQGIETQYF. The CDR3 region has the DNA TGTGCCAGTAGTATTGGGCAGGGTATCGAGACCCAGTACTTC. Drawing the rest from reference TRBV19 and TRBJ2-5, the complete variable domain is DGGITQSPKYLFRKEGQNVTLSCEQNLNHDAMYWYRQDPGQGLRLIYYSQIVNDFQKGDIAEGYSVSREKKESFPLTVTSAQKNPTAFYLCASSIGQGIETQYFGPGTRLLVL.

This chain links TRBV30 with TRBJ1-2; 7 nucleotides line up with TRBD1. J lost 1 base, V lost 4 bases, and 3 bases had no gene match. The CDR3 totals 13 residues. The germline CDR1 and CDR2 sequences are GTSNPN and SVGIG (reference sequence). CDR3: CAWNRQGNYGYTF. As DNA, the CDR3 is TGTGCCTGGAACAGACAGGGTAACTATGGCTACACCTTC.